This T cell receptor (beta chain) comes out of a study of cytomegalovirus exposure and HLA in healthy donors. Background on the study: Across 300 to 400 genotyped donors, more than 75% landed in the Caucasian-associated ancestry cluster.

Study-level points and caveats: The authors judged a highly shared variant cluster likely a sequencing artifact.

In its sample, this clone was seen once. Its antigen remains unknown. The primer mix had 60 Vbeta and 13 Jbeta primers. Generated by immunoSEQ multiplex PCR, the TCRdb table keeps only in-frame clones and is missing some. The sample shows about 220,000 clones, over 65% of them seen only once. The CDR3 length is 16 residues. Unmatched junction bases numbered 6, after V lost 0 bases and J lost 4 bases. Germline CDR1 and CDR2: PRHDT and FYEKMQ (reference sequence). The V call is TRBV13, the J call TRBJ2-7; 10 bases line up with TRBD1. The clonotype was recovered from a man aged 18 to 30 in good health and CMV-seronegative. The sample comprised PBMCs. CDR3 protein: CASSLGRDRGGYEQYF. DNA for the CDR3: TGTGCCAGCAGCTTAGGCCGGGACAGGGGAGGGTACGAGCAGTACTTC.